The 28 T cell receptor beta chains below were found in one sample sequenced in a study of cytomegalovirus exposure and HLA in healthy donors. Primers for the PCR totalled 60 Vbeta and 13 Jbeta. The protocol was immunoSEQ multiplex PCR, while the TCRdb copy is restricted to in-frame clones and leaves out a portion. The sample gives tens of thousands of clones, around 80% of which show up once; over 1.5% is in the top ten. Sequencing used PBMCs. These receptors were taken from a young man in good health and CMV-seronegative.

This clone was seen only a few times. This rearrangement joins TRBV28 to TRBJ2-7, with 10 positions matching TRBD2. The CDR3 is 16 amino acids. The germline V gene encodes CDR1 MDHEN and CDR2 SYDVKM. V shed 3 bases and J 1 base; nucleotides not matched to a gene: 6. CDR3 sequence (DNA): TGTGCCAGCAGTTTTCCCGTAGCGGGGGGTTCCTACGAGCAGTACTTC. As protein: CASSFPVAGGSYEQYF.

The chain recombines TRBV19 with TRBJ2-1; no reliable D call. The CDR3 runs to 13 residues. Germline loops: CDR1 LNHDA, CDR2 SQIVND (reference sequence). The V and J ends lost 5 bases and 4 bases respectively, with 9 bases between them. The CDR3 DNA reads as TGTGCCAGTAGTCTTCCCGGTTACAATGAGCAGTTCTTC. Translating it yields CASSLPGYNEQFF. The entire variable domain, with the rest obtained from reference TRBV19 and TRBJ2-1, is as follows: DGGITQSPKYLFRKEGQNVTLSCEQNLNHDAMYWYRQDPGQGLRLIYYSQIVNDFQKGDIAEGYSVSREKKESFPLTVTSAQKNPTAFYLCASSLPGYNEQFFGPGTRLTVL.

The gene calls are TRBV18 and TRBJ2-2; maybe TRBD2 (6 bases). This CDR3 has 17 residues. The germline V and J ends were trimmed by 1 base and 4 bases, with 16 bases remaining between them. Germline lookup yields CDR1 KGHSH and CDR2 LQKENI. CDR3 DNA sequence: TGTGCCAGCTCACCACTGGCTCCGGGACTGTCCACCGGGGAGCTGTTTTTT. It specifies CASSPLAPGLSTGELFF.

The rearrangement links TRBV25-1 to TRBJ1-2; unclear D gene. This CDR3 spans 14 amino acids. V was trimmed by 6 bases and J by 1 base, leaving 12 bases between them. Per the germline V gene, CDR1 is MGHDK and CDR2 is SYGVNS. In DNA form, the CDR3 reads TGTGCCAGCAGCCCCCCGGTGATTAACTATGGCTACACCTTC. Its translation: CASSPPVINYGYTF.

The chain is built from TRBV19 and TRBJ1-1; maybe TRBD1 (5 bases). CDR3 size: 13 residues. Germline CDR1 and CDR2: LNHDA and SQIVND (reference sequence). Deletions cut 3 bases from V and 5 bases from J, with 10 bases between. CDR3 protein: CASSILGGTEAFF. CDR3 coding DNA: TGTGCCAGTAGTATTCTGGGGGGAACTGAAGCTTTCTTT. The entire variable domain, with the rest obtained from reference TRBV19 and TRBJ1-1, is as follows: DGGITQSPKYLFRKEGQNVTLSCEQNLNHDAMYWYRQDPGQGLRLIYYSQIVNDFQKGDIAEGYSVSREKKESFPLTVTSAQKNPTAFYLCASSILGGTEAFFGQGTRLTVV.

The chain joins TRBV18 to TRBJ1-1, with 8 nucleotides matching TRBD1. This CDR3 region has 14 residues. CDR1 and CDR2 from the germline V gene are KGHSH and LQKENI. Trimming took 2 bases from V and 4 from J; bases not matched to a gene: 3. CDR3 nucleotides: TGTGCCAGCTCACCATCAGGGGGCGGCACTGAAGCTTTCTTT. Protein: CASSPSGGGTEAFF.

This rearrangement joins TRBV5-4 to TRBJ1-1; 7 nucleotides line up with TRBD1. The CDR3 is 13 residues long. J gave up 10 bases and V 4 bases, and 10 bases lay outside the gene matches. The germline CDR1 and CDR2 sequences are SGHNT and YYREEE (reference sequence). The chain's CDR3 is CASSERDRGLAFF. CDR3 in DNA: TGTGCCAGCAGCGAAAGGGACAGAGGGTTAGCTTTCTTT.

V usage is TRBV11-2 and J usage is TRBJ1-2; possibly TRBD1 for D (6 bases). The CDR3 contains 14 residues. V dropped 1 base and J dropped 6 bases, with 12 bases sitting between them. The germline V gene encodes CDR1 SGHAT and CDR2 FQNNGV. In nucleotides, the CDR3 is TGTGCCAGCAGCTTAGTAGGCAGGGACAATGGCTACACCTTC. It specifies CASSLVGRDNGYTF.

V usage is TRBV30 and J usage is TRBJ1-5; D gene unclear. Germline CDR1 GTSNPN, CDR2 SVGIG (reference sequence). V was clipped by 1 base and J by 0 bases, with 16 bases between them. The CDR3 consists of 17 residues. CDR3 residues: CAWSAASRTYSNQPQHF. The CDR3 DNA follows: TGTGCCTGGAGTGCTGCTTCCAGGACTTATAGCAATCAGCCCCAGCATTTT.

J is TRBJ2-7 and V is TRBV6-5, with 9 nucleotides matching TRBD2. Germline loops: CDR1 MNHEY, CDR2 SVGAGI. V shed 5 bases, J shed 1 base, and the junction held 6 bases outside the gene matches. This CDR3 is 15 amino acids long. The CDR3 nucleotides read TGTGCCAGCAGTCAACTAGCGGGCGCTTCCTACGAGCAGTACTTC. This encodes CASSQLAGASYEQYF.

The V gene is TRBV5-6, the J gene TRBJ2-7; no firm D call. Trimming removed 3 bases at V and 6 bases at J, with 10 bases between. The CDR3 length is 12 residues. Germline loops: CDR1 SGHDT, CDR2 YYEEEE. The CDR3 region has the DNA TGTGCCAGCAGCTCCCGAGTTGGCGAGCAGTACTTC. Translation gives CASSSRVGEQYF.

A note on this clone: Other DNA sequences in the same sample also yield this CDR3. CDR3 protein: CASSYRGMGEKLFF. In DNA, the CDR3 is TGTGCCAGCAGTTATAGGGGGATGGGGGAAAAACTGTTTTTT. The genes are TRBV6-5 and TRBJ1-4; D may be TRBD1 (6 bases). Germline assignment: CDR1 MNHEY and CDR2 SVGAGI. The length of the CDR3 is 14 residues. V was clipped by 3 bases and J by 8 bases, with 13 bases between them.

The chain has TRBV27 and TRBJ1-5; 8 bases are shared with TRBD1. V dropped 5 bases and J dropped 4; count of bases not matched to a gene: 7. The CDR3 is 15 amino acids. The germline V gene has CDR1 MNHEY and CDR2 SMNVEV (reference sequence). CDR3 amino acids: CASSDIGTGNQPQHF. CDR3 nucleotide sequence: TGTGCCAGCAGTGACATCGGGACAGGTAATCAGCCCCAGCATTTT.

V is TRBV6-5 and J is TRBJ1-2; D is perhaps TRBD1 (6 bases). CDR1 and CDR2 from the germline V gene are MNHEY and SVGAGI. The CDR3 covers 15 residues. Trimming removed 5 bases at V and 7 bases at J, with 20 bases between. CDR3 sequence (DNA): TGTGCCAGCAGTCTTTTACAGGGAAGCATCTTTGGCTACACCTTC. This sequence encodes CASSLLQGSIFGYTF.

This sequence joins TRBV29-1 and TRBJ2-5; TRBD2 might be the D (5 bases). The CDR3 is 13 amino acids. CDR1 and CDR2 from the germline V gene are SQVTM and ANQGSEA. The germline V and J ends were trimmed by 2 bases and 5 bases, with 12 bases remaining between them. Here the CDR3 DNA reads TGCAGCGTTGAACGGTCCCCGGGGGAGACCCAGTACTTC. Encoded protein: CSVERSPGETQYF.

V gene TRBV5-6 combines with J gene TRBJ1-1; D unresolved. In germline, CDR1 is SGHDT, CDR2 YYEEEE. V lost 4 bases, J lost 6 bases, and 10 bases lay in between. The CDR3 consists of 12 residues. CDR3 protein: CASSPVLAEAFF. As DNA, the CDR3 is TGTGCCAGCAGCCCGGTGTTAGCTGAAGCTTTCTTT.

The chain couples TRBV4-2 to TRBJ2-1; TRBD2 matches 13 bases. The V gene end was trimmed by 4 bases and the J gene end by 10 bases; junction bases not matched to a gene: 10. The germline V gene has CDR1 LGHNA and CDR2 YNFKEQ. There are 16 residues in the CDR3. The CDR3 DNA reads as TGTGCCAGCAGCCCTCTTCGGACTAGCGGGGGCAGGGAGCAGTTCTTC. This translates into CASSPLRTSGGREQFF.

The chain uses TRBV5-1 and TRBJ1-5, with D possibly TRBD1 on 6 matching bases. V lost 2 bases and J lost 7, with 22 bases in between. The germline V gene encodes CDR1 SGHRS and CDR2 YFSETQ. This CDR3 region has 17 residues. The CDR3 is CASSFDPSGQGYQPQHF. CDR3 bases: TGCGCCAGCAGCTTCGACCCTTCCGGGCAGGGGTACCAGCCCCAGCATTTT. The variable domain in full, with the rest retrieved from reference TRBV5-1 and TRBJ1-5, is KAGVTQTPRYLIKTRGQQVTLSCSPISGHRSVSWYQQTPGQGLQFLFEYFSETQRNKGNFPGRFSGRQFSNSRSEMNVSTLELGDSALYLCASSFDPSGQGYQPQHFGDGTRLSIL.

The chain joins TRBV9 to TRBJ1-6; D gene unclear. Germline lookup yields CDR1 SGDLS and CDR2 YYNGEE. Trimming removed 0 bases at V and 3 bases at J, with 10 bases between. The CDR3 contains 16 residues. This CDR3 reads CASSVEVEIYNSPLHF. The CDR3 DNA sequence: TGTGCCAGCAGCGTAGAGGTGGAGATCTATAATTCACCCCTCCACTTT.

This clone was observed a few times. The CDR3 here is CASSLTGGRIVNTGELFF. In nucleotides, the CDR3 is TGTGCCAGCAGCTTAACAGGGGGAAGGATCGTGAACACCGGGGAGCTGTTTTTT. The rearrangement uses TRBV7-2 and TRBJ2-2, with 8 bases lining up with TRBD1. This CDR3 spans 18 amino acids. The germline V gene encodes CDR1 SGHTA and CDR2 FQGNSA. Losses at the gene ends were 2 bases for V and 1 base for J; bases not matched to a gene: 9.

V is TRBV13 and J is TRBJ2-7, with unresolved D. The CDR3 is 14 residues long. Trimming removed 5 bases at V and 3 bases at J, with 14 bases between. The germline V gene has CDR1 PRHDT and CDR2 FYEKMQ (reference sequence). The chain's CDR3 is CASSHRDPLYEQYF. Here the CDR3 DNA reads TGTGCCAGCAGCCACAGAGATCCCCTCTACGAGCAGTACTTC. The whole variable domain, filled in from reference TRBV13 and TRBJ2-7, reads AAGVIQSPRHLIKEKRETATLKCYPIPRHDTVYWYQQGPGQDPQFLISFYEKMQSDKGSIPDRFSAQQFSDYHSELNMSSLELGDSALYFCASSHRDPLYEQYFGPGTRLTVT.

The chain links TRBV6-5 to TRBJ2-7, with 9 bases lining up with TRBD1. The germline V gene encodes CDR1 MNHEY and CDR2 SVGAGI. The trim removed 0 bases at V and 5 bases at J, leaving 8 bases unmatched. The CDR3 is made up of 16 amino acids. The CDR3 spells CASSYSRGDRAHEQYF. In DNA, the CDR3 is TGTGCCAGCAGTTACTCCAGGGGGGACAGGGCCCACGAGCAGTACTTC.

The V gene is TRBV30, the J gene TRBJ1-5; a possible D gene is TRBD1 (6 bases). With 1 base removed from V and 4 bases from J, the gap between germline ends came to 8 bases. The CDR3 is 13 amino acids. Germline assignment: CDR1 GTSNPN and CDR2 SVGIG (reference sequence). The CDR3 sequence is CAWSDTGNQPQHF. The DNA for the CDR3 is TGTGCCTGGAGTGACACAGGGAATCAGCCCCAGCATTTT.

The V call is TRBV23-1, the J call TRBJ1-2; D unresolved. TRBV23-1 is filed as an ORF, its function uncertain. V lost 4 bases and J 1 base, leaving 10 bases between the germline ends. The CDR3 extends over 14 amino acids. CDR3 protein: CASSLGRVNYGYTF. The CDR3, as DNA: TGCGCCAGCAGTCTAGGGAGAGTTAACTATGGCTACACCTTC.

This sequence joins TRBV28 and TRBJ2-3; TRBD1 aligns across 7 bases. Germline loops: CDR1 MDHEN, CDR2 SYDVKM. The CDR3 sequence is 14 residues long. With V trimmed by 8 bases and J by 2 bases, 7 bases remained unmatched. In nucleotides, the CDR3 is TGTGCCAGCGAAGAGACAGGGCTCACAGATACGCAGTATTTT. It is translated as CASEETGLTDTQYF. Using reference TRBV28 and TRBJ2-3 for the parts outside the CDR3, the full variable domain is DVKVTQSSRYLVKRTGEKVFLECVQDMDHENMFWYRQDPGLGLRLIYFSYDVKMKEKGDIPEGYSVSREKKERFSLILESASTNQTSMYLCASEETGLTDTQYFGPGTRLTVL.

In its sample, this clone was seen once. The chain couples TRBV7-2 to TRBJ2-3; D is perhaps TRBD1 (6 bases). V shed 3 bases and J shed 4 bases, with 17 bases lying between them. Germline CDR1 is SGHTA and CDR2 is FQGNSA. This CDR3 comprises 16 residues. The CDR3 loop reads CASSFRGGDRADTQYF. The CDR3 DNA sequence: TGTGCCAGCAGCTTTCGTGGGGGCGACCGTGCAGATACGCAGTATTTT.

This sequence joins TRBV27 and TRBJ2-2; no clear D. This CDR3 comprises 14 residues. The V end was cut by 7 bases, the J end by 2 bases, with 11 bases between. Germline V gives CDR1 MNHEY, CDR2 SMNVEV (reference sequence). The CDR3 DNA reads TGTGCCAGCACTTGGGCAGGAAACACCGGGGAGCTGTTTTTT. Translation gives CASTWAGNTGELFF.

The V gene is TRBV30, the J gene TRBJ1-2; TRBD1 is a possible D gene (5 bases). This CDR3 comprises 11 residues. Germline V gene lookup returns CDR1 GTSNPN and CDR2 SVGIG (reference sequence). V shed 5 bases and J shed 6 bases, with 10 bases lying between them. DNA of the CDR3: TGTGCCTGGTACAGGCTGGATGGCTACACCTTC. Its translation is CAWYRLDGYTF.